These T cell receptor beta chains were read from a single sample in a study of patients and donors after allogeneic stem cell transplantation. TCRdb ran MiXCR on the RT-PCR reads and lists one entry per CDR3 protein. Among about 960,000 distinct CDR3 sequences, under 20% were seen once, and the ten largest hold 6%. Sequenced sample: blood, either unsorted or a sorted T cell fraction (not recorded which). The receptors shown here come from a human donor who was either an allogeneic HSCT recipient or a stem cell or donor lymphocyte infusion donor (not recorded which). It is not recorded whose cells these are; they may come from a transplant donor. Each CDR3 is given with its conserved first and last residue. The D gene is left open where the match is weak. Clone size, where shown, is once, few, many, or a class for clones that have expanded.

d_call: NA
j_call: TRBJ2-1
v_call: TRBV5-6
clone_size: NA
cdr3_aa: CASSLVQGGNEQFF
cdr3_nt: TGTGCCAGCAGCTTGGTCCAGGGGGGCAATGAGCAGTTCTTC

d_call: NA
j_call: TRBJ2-5
v_call: TRBV21-1
clone_size: NA
cdr3_aa: CASEANPPSRRHQETQYF
cdr3_nt: TGTGCCAGTGAGGCCAACCCCCCTAGTAGACGGCACCAAGAGACCCAGTACTTC

d_call: NA
j_call: TRBJ2-1
v_call: TRBV7-2
clone_size: few
cdr3_aa: CASSLGGRRINEQFF
cdr3_nt: TGTGCCAGCAGCTTAGGCGGCCGGAGAATCAATGAGCAGTTCTTC

d_call: TRBD1
j_call: TRBJ2-1
v_call: TRBV27
clone_size: NA
cdr3_aa: CASSLDRVQFF
cdr3_nt: TGTGCCAGCAGTTTAGACAGGGTGCAGTTCTTC

d_call: NA
j_call: TRBJ1-4
v_call: TRBV25-1
clone_size: few
cdr3_aa: CASSAGPGEKLFF
cdr3_nt: TGTGCCAGCAGTGCGGGGCCGGGTGAAAAACTGTTTTTT

d_call: NA
j_call: TRBJ2-3
v_call: TRBV5-4
clone_size: NA
cdr3_aa: CASSLEFGTGAGTDTQYF
cdr3_nt: TGTGCCAGCAGCTTGGAGTTTGGTACGGGTGCGGGCACAGATACGCAGTATTTT

d_call: NA
j_call: TRBJ1-1
v_call: TRBV5-1
clone_size: NA
cdr3_aa: CASSQNGATEAFF
cdr3_nt: TGCGCCAGCAGCCAAAACGGGGCCACTGAAGCTTTCTTT

d_call: TRBD2
j_call: TRBJ2-3
v_call: TRBV18
clone_size: NA
cdr3_aa: CASSLREGTSSTDTQYF
cdr3_nt: TGTGCCAGCTCACTCAGGGAGGGAACATCTAGCACAGATACGCAGTATTTT

d_call: NA
j_call: TRBJ2-2
v_call: TRBV30
clone_size: NA
cdr3_aa: CAWRGRWAGELFF
cdr3_nt: TGTGCCTGGAGGGGAAGGTGGGCCGGGGAGCTGTTTTTT

d_call: NA
j_call: TRBJ2-1
v_call: TRBV4-3
clone_size: NA
cdr3_aa: CASSQVRGTYNEQFF
cdr3_nt: TGCGCCAGCAGCCAAGTAAGGGGAACCTACAATGAGCAGTTCTTC

d_call: NA
j_call: TRBJ1-1
v_call: TRBV20-1
clone_size: few
cdr3_aa: CSSLRTRAPGTEAFF
cdr3_nt: TGCAGTTCCCTTCGGACGAGGGCGCCGGGCACTGAAGCTTTCTTT

d_call: NA
j_call: TRBJ2-1
v_call: TRBV6-2/TRBV6-3
clone_size: few
cdr3_aa: CASSYGRLADNEQFF
cdr3_nt: TGTGCCAGCAGTTACGGACGTCTAGCTGACAATGAGCAGTTCTTC

d_call: NA
j_call: TRBJ1-5
v_call: TRBV12-3/TRBV12-4
clone_size: many
cdr3_aa: CASSLKIGADQPQHF
cdr3_nt: TGTGCCAGCAGTTTAAAAATAGGGGCCGATCAGCCCCAGCATTTT

d_call: TRBD2
j_call: TRBJ2-3
v_call: TRBV6-1
clone_size: NA
cdr3_aa: CASSPRGRGGPGGTDTQYF
cdr3_nt: TGTGCCAGCAGCCCCCGGGGGAGGGGAGGACCGGGGGGCACAGATACGCAGTATTTT

d_call: NA
j_call: TRBJ2-3
v_call: TRBV20-1
clone_size: few
cdr3_aa: CSAGPGVPDTQYF
cdr3_nt: TGCAGTGCGGGGCCCGGGGTGCCGGATACGCAGTATTTT

d_call: TRBD2
j_call: TRBJ2-1
v_call: TRBV20-1
clone_size: few
cdr3_aa: CSAPGLASFNEQFF
cdr3_nt: TGCAGTGCTCCCGGACTAGCTTCGTTCAATGAGCAGTTCTTC

d_call: NA
j_call: TRBJ2-7
v_call: TRBV10-3
clone_size: NA
cdr3_aa: CAISGGDGSYEQYF
cdr3_nt: TGTGCCATCAGTGGGGGGGACGGCTCCTACGAGCAGTACTTC

d_call: NA
j_call: TRBJ2-6
v_call: TRBV18
clone_size: NA
cdr3_aa: CANPSASGANVLTF
cdr3_nt: TGTGCCAACCCCTCGGCCTCTGGGGCCAACGTCCTGACTTTC

d_call: NA
j_call: TRBJ2-7
v_call: TRBV29-1
clone_size: many
cdr3_aa: CSVEDLEPDHEQYF
cdr3_nt: TGCAGCGTTGAAGATCTGGAGCCCGACCACGAGCAGTACTTC

d_call: NA
j_call: TRBJ2-2
v_call: TRBV5-1
clone_size: NA
cdr3_aa: CASSLGQGGELFF
cdr3_nt: TGCGCCAGCAGCTTGGGGCAAGGCGGGGAGCTGTTTTTT

d_call: NA
j_call: TRBJ2-3
v_call: TRBV4-1
clone_size: few
cdr3_aa: CASSQPRDPKSTDTQYF
cdr3_nt: TGCGCCAGCAGCCAACCCCGGGACCCAAAAAGCACAGATACGCAGTATTTT

d_call: NA
j_call: TRBJ2-7
v_call: TRBV13
clone_size: NA
cdr3_aa: CASSTTRYSYEQYF
cdr3_nt: TGTGCCAGCAGCACCACGAGGTACTCCTACGAGCAGTACTTC

d_call: TRBD2
j_call: TRBJ2-1
v_call: TRBV12-3/TRBV12-4
clone_size: many
cdr3_aa: CASSSTSGFYNEQFF
cdr3_nt: TGTGCCAGCAGTTCGACTAGCGGGTTCTACAATGAGCAGTTCTTC

d_call: NA
j_call: TRBJ2-7
v_call: TRBV5-1
clone_size: few
cdr3_aa: CASSPVTAAYEQYF
cdr3_nt: TGCGCCAGCAGCCCGGTCACCGCCGCCTACGAGCAGTACTTC

d_call: NA
j_call: TRBJ1-6
v_call: TRBV27
clone_size: few
cdr3_aa: CASSLSFPAGVQNSPLHF
cdr3_nt: TGTGCCAGCAGTTTATCATTCCCGGCGGGGGTACAAAATTCACCCCTCCACTTT

d_call: TRBD2
j_call: TRBJ2-5
v_call: TRBV28
clone_size: many
cdr3_aa: CASSSILADAETQYF
cdr3_nt: TGTGCCAGCAGTTCGATACTAGCGGATGCTGAGACCCAGTACTTC

d_call: TRBD2
j_call: TRBJ2-1
v_call: TRBV14
clone_size: few
cdr3_aa: CASSFFSGRINEQFF
cdr3_nt: TGTGCCAGCAGCTTCTTCAGCGGGAGGATAAATGAGCAGTTCTTC

d_call: NA
j_call: TRBJ1-5
v_call: TRBV29-1
clone_size: NA
cdr3_aa: CSVGDGRNQPQHF
cdr3_nt: TGCAGCGTTGGGGACGGTCGGAATCAGCCCCAGCATTTT

d_call: TRBD2
j_call: TRBJ2-7
v_call: TRBV14
clone_size: NA
cdr3_aa: CASSPSGTSRAYEQYF
cdr3_nt: TGTGCCAGCAGCCCGTCCGGGACTAGCAGAGCTTACGAGCAGTACTTC

d_call: TRBD2
j_call: TRBJ2-5
v_call: TRBV5-1
clone_size: few
cdr3_aa: CASSATRGAQETQYF
cdr3_nt: TGCGCCAGCAGCGCCACGCGGGGGGCCCAAGAGACCCAGTACTTC

d_call: TRBD1
j_call: TRBJ2-7
v_call: TRBV4-2
clone_size: many
cdr3_aa: CASSQATGQKTYEQYF
cdr3_nt: TGTGCCAGCAGCCAAGCAACGGGACAGAAAACCTACGAGCAGTACTTC

d_call: TRBD1
j_call: TRBJ2-1
v_call: TRBV20-1
clone_size: few
cdr3_aa: CSAARDSLGNEQFF
cdr3_nt: TGCAGTGCTGCCCGGGACAGCCTGGGCAATGAGCAGTTCTTC

d_call: TRBD1
j_call: TRBJ2-7
v_call: TRBV27
clone_size: few
cdr3_aa: CASSPGWDRFYEQYF
cdr3_nt: TGTGCCAGCAGTCCCGGTTGGGACAGGTTCTACGAGCAGTACTTC

d_call: NA
j_call: TRBJ1-1
v_call: TRBV4-3
clone_size: NA
cdr3_aa: CASSRYETGNTEAFF
cdr3_nt: TGCGCCAGCAGCCGATACGAAACAGGGAACACTGAAGCTTTCTTT

d_call: NA
j_call: TRBJ2-1
v_call: TRBV25-1
clone_size: few
cdr3_aa: CASSELEQFF
cdr3_nt: TGTGCCAGCAGTGAGTTGGAGCAGTTCTTC

d_call: NA
j_call: TRBJ2-1
v_call: TRBV20-1
clone_size: NA
cdr3_aa: CSASPARHEQFF
cdr3_nt: TGCAGTGCTAGTCCGGCCCGTCATGAGCAGTTCTTC

d_call: NA
j_call: TRBJ2-7
v_call: TRBV12-3/TRBV12-4
clone_size: many
cdr3_aa: CASSPRMVSSEQYF
cdr3_nt: TGTGCCAGCAGTCCCCGGATGGTAAGCAGCGAGCAGTACTTC

d_call: TRBD1
j_call: TRBJ1-1
v_call: TRBV6-1
clone_size: NA
cdr3_aa: CASSRLDRENTEAFF
cdr3_nt: TGTGCCAGCAGCCGCCTAGACAGGGAGAACACTGAAGCTTTCTTT

d_call: TRBD2
j_call: TRBJ2-1
v_call: TRBV12-5
clone_size: few
cdr3_aa: CASGLAGAGNEQFF
cdr3_nt: TGTGCTAGTGGTCTAGCGGGGGCCGGCAATGAGCAGTTCTTC

d_call: NA
j_call: TRBJ2-1
v_call: TRBV24-1
clone_size: many
cdr3_aa: CATSDFSAFGYNEQFF
cdr3_nt: TGTGCCACCAGTGATTTCTCAGCGTTCGGGTACAATGAGCAGTTCTTC

d_call: NA
j_call: TRBJ2-1
v_call: TRBV6-2/TRBV6-3
clone_size: few
cdr3_aa: CASSGRGTYNEQFF
cdr3_nt: TGTGCCAGCAGCGGCCGAGGGACCTACAATGAGCAGTTCTTC

d_call: NA
j_call: TRBJ1-1
v_call: TRBV7-8
clone_size: few
cdr3_aa: CASSLGSAFF
cdr3_nt: TGTGCCAGCAGCTTAGGATCTGCTTTCTTT

d_call: NA
j_call: TRBJ1-1
v_call: TRBV5-1
clone_size: NA
cdr3_aa: CASSQHPGNWDTEAFF
cdr3_nt: TGCGCCAGCAGCCAACATCCTGGAAATTGGGACACTGAAGCTTTCTTT

d_call: TRBD2
j_call: TRBJ2-7
v_call: TRBV10-3
clone_size: few
cdr3_aa: CAISELGVAGLRLTYEQYF
cdr3_nt: TGTGCCATCAGTGAGTTGGGTGTAGCGGGCCTTCGCTTGACATACGAGCAGTACTTC

d_call: NA
j_call: TRBJ2-5
v_call: TRBV5-1
clone_size: few
cdr3_aa: CASSLMGEETQYF
cdr3_nt: TGCGCCAGCAGCTTGATGGGGGAAGAGACCCAGTACTTC

d_call: NA
j_call: TRBJ2-1
v_call: TRBV6-5
clone_size: NA
cdr3_aa: CASSYFHLASSYNEQFF
cdr3_nt: TGTGCCAGCAGTTACTTCCACTTGGCGAGCTCCTACAATGAGCAGTTCTTC

d_call: NA
j_call: TRBJ2-7
v_call: TRBV5-1
clone_size: NA
cdr3_aa: CASSLDWDEQYF
cdr3_nt: TGCGCCAGCAGCTTGGACTGGGACGAGCAGTACTTC

d_call: TRBD1
j_call: TRBJ1-5
v_call: TRBV7-9
clone_size: NA
cdr3_aa: CASSLSGQGDQPQHF
cdr3_nt: TGTGCCAGCAGCTTATCAGGACAGGGCGATCAGCCCCAGCATTTT

d_call: TRBD1
j_call: TRBJ1-1
v_call: TRBV5-1
clone_size: few
cdr3_aa: CASSLGTGGRTEAFF
cdr3_nt: TGCGCCAGCAGCTTGGGGACAGGGGGCAGGACTGAAGCTTTCTTT

d_call: TRBD1
j_call: TRBJ2-3
v_call: TRBV3-1
clone_size: few
cdr3_aa: CASSQDLGTGTDTQYF
cdr3_nt: TGCGCCAGCAGCCAAGATCTGGGGACAGGCACAGATACGCAGTATTTT

d_call: TRBD1
j_call: TRBJ1-2
v_call: TRBV25-1
clone_size: NA
cdr3_aa: CASAPGQGYGYTF
cdr3_nt: TGTGCCAGCGCACCGGGACAGGGCTATGGCTACACCTTC

d_call: NA
j_call: TRBJ1-1
v_call: TRBV11-3
clone_size: few
cdr3_aa: CASSSKAEAFF
cdr3_nt: TGTGCCAGCAGCTCCAAGGCTGAAGCTTTCTTT

d_call: NA
j_call: TRBJ2-5
v_call: TRBV7-2
clone_size: many
cdr3_aa: CASSARETQYF
cdr3_nt: TGTGCCAGCAGTGCAAGGGAGACCCAGTACTTC

d_call: NA
j_call: TRBJ1-1
v_call: TRBV20-1
clone_size: few
cdr3_aa: CSASPHRVWGKNTEAFF
cdr3_nt: TGCAGTGCTAGCCCACACAGGGTTTGGGGGAAGAACACTGAAGCTTTCTTT

d_call: TRBD2
j_call: TRBJ2-7
v_call: TRBV24-1
clone_size: NA
cdr3_aa: CATSEGLADEQYF
cdr3_nt: TGTGCCACCAGTGAGGGACTAGCAGACGAGCAGTACTTC

d_call: NA
j_call: TRBJ2-5
v_call: TRBV12-5
clone_size: many
cdr3_aa: CASAIGLDQETQYF
cdr3_nt: TGTGCTAGTGCCATAGGGCTGGACCAAGAGACCCAGTACTTC